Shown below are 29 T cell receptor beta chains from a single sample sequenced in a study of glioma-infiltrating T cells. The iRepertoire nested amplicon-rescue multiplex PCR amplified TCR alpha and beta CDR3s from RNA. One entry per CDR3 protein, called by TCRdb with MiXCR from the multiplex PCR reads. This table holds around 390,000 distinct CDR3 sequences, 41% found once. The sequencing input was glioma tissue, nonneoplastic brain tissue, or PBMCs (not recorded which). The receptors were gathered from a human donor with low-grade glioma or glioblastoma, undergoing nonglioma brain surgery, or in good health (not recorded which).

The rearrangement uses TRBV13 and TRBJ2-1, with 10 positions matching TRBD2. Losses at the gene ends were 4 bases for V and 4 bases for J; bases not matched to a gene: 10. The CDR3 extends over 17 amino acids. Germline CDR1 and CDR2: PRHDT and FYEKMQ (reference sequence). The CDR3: CASSSIFLAGVYNEQFF. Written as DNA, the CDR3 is TGTGCCAGCAGCTCGATTTTTCTAGCGGGAGTGTACAATGAGCAGTTCTTC. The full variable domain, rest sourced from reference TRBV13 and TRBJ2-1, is AAGVIQSPRHLIKEKRETATLKCYPIPRHDTVYWYQQGPGQDPQFLISFYEKMQSDKGSIPDRFSAQQFSDYHSELNMSSLELGDSALYFCASSSIFLAGVYNEQFFGPGTRLTVL.

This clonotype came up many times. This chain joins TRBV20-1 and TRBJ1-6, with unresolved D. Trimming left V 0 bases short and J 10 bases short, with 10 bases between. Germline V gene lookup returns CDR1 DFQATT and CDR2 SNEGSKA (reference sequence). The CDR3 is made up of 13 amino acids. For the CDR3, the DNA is TGCAGTGCTAGAGAAATCTACGGCTCACCCCTCCACTTT. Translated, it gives CSAREIYGSPLHF.

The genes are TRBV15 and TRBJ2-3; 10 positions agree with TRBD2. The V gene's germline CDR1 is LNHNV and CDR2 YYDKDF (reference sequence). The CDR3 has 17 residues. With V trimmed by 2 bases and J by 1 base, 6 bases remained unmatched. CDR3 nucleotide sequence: TGTGCCACCAGCAGATACACCGGGACTAGCGGCACAGATACGCAGTATTTT. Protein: CATSRYTGTSGTDTQYF.

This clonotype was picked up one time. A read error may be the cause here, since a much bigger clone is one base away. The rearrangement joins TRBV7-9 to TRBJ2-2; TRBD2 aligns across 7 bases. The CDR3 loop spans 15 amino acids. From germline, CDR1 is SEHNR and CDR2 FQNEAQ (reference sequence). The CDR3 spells CASSFGGGNTVELFF. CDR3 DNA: TGTGCCAGCAGCTTCGGCGGGGGAAACACCGTGGAGCTGTTTTTT. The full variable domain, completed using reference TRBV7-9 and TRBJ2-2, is DTGVSQNPRHKITKRGQNVTFRCDPISEHNRLYWYRQTLGQGPEFLTYFQNEAQLEKSRLLSDRFSAERPKGSFSTLEIQRTEQGDSAMYLCASSFGGGNTVELFFGEGSRLTVL.

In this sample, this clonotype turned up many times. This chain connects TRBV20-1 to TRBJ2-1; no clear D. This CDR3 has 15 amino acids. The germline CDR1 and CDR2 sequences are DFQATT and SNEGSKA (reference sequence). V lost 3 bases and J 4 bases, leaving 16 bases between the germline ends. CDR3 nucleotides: TGCAGTGCTAGCCACCGCCTATCCCCTTACAATGAGCAGTTCTTC. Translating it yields CSASHRLSPYNEQFF.

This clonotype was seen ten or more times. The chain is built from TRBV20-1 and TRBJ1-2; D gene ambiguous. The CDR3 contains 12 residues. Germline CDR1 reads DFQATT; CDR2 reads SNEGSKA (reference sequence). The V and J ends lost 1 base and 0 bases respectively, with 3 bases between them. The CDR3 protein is CSARGANYGYTF. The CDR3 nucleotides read TGCAGTGCTAGAGGGGCTAACTATGGCTACACCTTC.

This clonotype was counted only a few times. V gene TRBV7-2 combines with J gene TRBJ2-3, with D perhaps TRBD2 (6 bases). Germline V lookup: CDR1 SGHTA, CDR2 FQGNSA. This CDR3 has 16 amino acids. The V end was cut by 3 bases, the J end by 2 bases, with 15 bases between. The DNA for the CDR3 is TGTGCCAGCAGCTTTAATCAGCGGGTCCTCACAGATACGCAGTATTTT. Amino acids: CASSFNQRVLTDTQYF.

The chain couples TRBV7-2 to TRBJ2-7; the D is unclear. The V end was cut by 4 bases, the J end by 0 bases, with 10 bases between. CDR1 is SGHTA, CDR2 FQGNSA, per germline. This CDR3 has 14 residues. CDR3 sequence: CASSSRRSSYEQYF. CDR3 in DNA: TGTGCCAGCAGCTCGCGAAGGAGCTCCTACGAGCAGTACTTC. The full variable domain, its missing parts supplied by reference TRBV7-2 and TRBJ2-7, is GAGVSQSPSNKVTEKGKDVELRCDPISGHTALYWYRQSLGQGLEFLIYFQGNSAPDKSGLPSDRFSAERTGGSVSTLTIQRTQQEDSAVYLCASSSRRSSYEQYFGPGTRLTVT.

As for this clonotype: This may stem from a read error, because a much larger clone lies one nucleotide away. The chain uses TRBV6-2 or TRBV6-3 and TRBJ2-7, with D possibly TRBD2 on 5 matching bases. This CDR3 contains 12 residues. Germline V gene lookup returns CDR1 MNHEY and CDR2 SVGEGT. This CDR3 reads CASCYRRYEQYF. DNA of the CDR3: TGTGCCAGCTGTTACCGGAGGTACGAGCAGTACTTC.

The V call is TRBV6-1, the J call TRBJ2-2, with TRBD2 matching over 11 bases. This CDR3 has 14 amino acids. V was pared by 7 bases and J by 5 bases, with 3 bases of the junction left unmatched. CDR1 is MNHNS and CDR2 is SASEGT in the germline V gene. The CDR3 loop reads CASTLAGGTGELFF. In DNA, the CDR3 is TGTGCCAGCACTTTAGCGGGAGGGACCGGGGAGCTGTTTTTT.

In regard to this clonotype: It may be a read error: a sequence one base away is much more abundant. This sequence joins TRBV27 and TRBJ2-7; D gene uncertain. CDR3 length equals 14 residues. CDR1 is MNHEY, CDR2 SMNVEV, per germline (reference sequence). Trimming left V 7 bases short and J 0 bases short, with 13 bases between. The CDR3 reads CASTSSILSYEQYF. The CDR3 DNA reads TGTGCCAGCACCTCAAGCATCCTCTCCTACGAGCAGTACTTC.

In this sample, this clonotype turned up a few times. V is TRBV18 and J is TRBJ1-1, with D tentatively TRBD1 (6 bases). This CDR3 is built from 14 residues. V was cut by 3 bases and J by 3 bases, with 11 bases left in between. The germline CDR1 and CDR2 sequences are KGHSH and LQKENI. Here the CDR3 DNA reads TGTGCCAGCTCACCGAATGCAGGGGACACTGAAGCTTTCTTT. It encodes CASSPNAGDTEAFF.

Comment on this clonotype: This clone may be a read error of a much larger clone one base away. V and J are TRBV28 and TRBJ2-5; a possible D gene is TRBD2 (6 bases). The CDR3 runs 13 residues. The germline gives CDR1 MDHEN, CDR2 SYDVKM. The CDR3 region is CASSSGSEGTQCF. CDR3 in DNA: TGTGCCAGCAGTTCGGGATCGGAGGGGACCCAGTGCTTC. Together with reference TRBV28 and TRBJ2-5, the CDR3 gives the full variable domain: DVKVTQSSRYLVKRTGEKVFLECVQDMDHENMFWYRQDPGLGLRLIYFSYDVKMKEKGDIPEGYSVSREKKERFSLILESASTNQTSMYLCASSSGSEGTQCFGPGTRLLVL.

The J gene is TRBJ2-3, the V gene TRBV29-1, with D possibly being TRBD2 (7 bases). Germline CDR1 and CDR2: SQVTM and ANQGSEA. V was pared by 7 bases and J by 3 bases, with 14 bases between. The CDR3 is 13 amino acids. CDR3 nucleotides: TGCAGCGCCAGGAGGGGGGGAACAGATACGCAGTATTTT. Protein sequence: CSARRGGTDTQYF.

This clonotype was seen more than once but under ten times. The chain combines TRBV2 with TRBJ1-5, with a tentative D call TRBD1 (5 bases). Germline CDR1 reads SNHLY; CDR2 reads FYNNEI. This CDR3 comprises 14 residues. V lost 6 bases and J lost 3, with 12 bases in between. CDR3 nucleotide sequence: TGTGCCAGCAGCCGAGACAGTTACAATCAGCCCCAGCATTTT. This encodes CASSRDSYNQPQHF.

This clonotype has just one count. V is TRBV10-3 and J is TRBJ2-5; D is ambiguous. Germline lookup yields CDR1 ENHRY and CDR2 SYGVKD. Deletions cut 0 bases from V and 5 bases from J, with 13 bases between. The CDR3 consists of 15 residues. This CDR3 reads CAISESSGRRETQYF. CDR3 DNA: TGTGCCATCAGTGAGTCTTCTGGGCGCAGGGAGACCCAGTACTTC.

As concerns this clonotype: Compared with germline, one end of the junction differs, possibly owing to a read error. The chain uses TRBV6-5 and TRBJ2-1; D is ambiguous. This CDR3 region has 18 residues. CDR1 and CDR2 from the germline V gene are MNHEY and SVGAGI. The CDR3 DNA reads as TGTGCCGGCAGTTACTCGACTCTCTCCCCGAGCTCCTACAATGAGCAGTTCTTC. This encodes CAGSYSTLSPSSYNEQFF.

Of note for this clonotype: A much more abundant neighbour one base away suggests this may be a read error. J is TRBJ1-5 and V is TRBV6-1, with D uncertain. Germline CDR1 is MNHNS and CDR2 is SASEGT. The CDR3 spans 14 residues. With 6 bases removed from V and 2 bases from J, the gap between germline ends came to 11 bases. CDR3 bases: TGTGCCAGCAGGCAAATAGGGCGCAATCAGCCCCAGCATTTT. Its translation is CASRQIGRNQPQHF.

The CDR3 loop is CASSRERVYGYTF. The CDR3 DNA follows: TGTGCCAGCAGCCGAGAACGGGTCTATGGCTACACCTTC. The V call is TRBV4-2, the J call TRBJ1-2; D gene ambiguous. The CDR3 covers 13 residues. Germline values: CDR1 LGHNA, CDR2 YNFKEQ. V shed 4 bases and J shed 4 bases, with 10 bases lying between them.

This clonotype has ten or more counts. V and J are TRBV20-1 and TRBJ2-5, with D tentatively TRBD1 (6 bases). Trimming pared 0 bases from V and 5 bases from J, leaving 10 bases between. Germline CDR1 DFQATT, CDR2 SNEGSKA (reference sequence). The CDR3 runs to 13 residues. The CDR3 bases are TGCAGTGCTAGAGAGGGGGCAGAGGAGACCCAGTACTTC. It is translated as CSAREGAEETQYF.

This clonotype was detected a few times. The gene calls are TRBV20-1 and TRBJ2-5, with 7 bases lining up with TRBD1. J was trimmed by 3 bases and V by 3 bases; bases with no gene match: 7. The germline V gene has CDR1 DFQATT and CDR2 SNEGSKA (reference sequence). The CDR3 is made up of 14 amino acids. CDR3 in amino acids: CSASPRTGEETQYF. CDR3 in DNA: TGCAGTGCTAGTCCCCGGACAGGAGAAGAGACCCAGTACTTC.

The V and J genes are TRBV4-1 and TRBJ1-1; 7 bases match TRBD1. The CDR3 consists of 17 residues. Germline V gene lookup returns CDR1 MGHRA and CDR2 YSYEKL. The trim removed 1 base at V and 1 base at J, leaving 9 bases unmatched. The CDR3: CASSQAQGLVSNTEAFF. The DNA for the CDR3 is TGCGCCAGCAGCCAAGCACAGGGGTTAGTATCGAACACTGAAGCTTTCTTT.

CDR3 bases: TGTGCCACCAGTGATTTGTCAGGGGGCCCGTACGATGAGCAGTTCTTC. Residues: CATSDLSGGPYDEQFF. The chain joins TRBV24-1 to TRBJ2-1; 8 bases line up with TRBD1. Per the germline V gene, CDR1 is KGHDR and CDR2 is SFDVKD. V lost 0 bases and J lost 8; bases outside the gene matches: 8. The CDR3 covers 16 residues.

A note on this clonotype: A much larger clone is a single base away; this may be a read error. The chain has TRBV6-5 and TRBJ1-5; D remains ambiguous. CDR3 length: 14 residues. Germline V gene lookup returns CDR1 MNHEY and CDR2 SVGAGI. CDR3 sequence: CAGSYGEIYQPQHF. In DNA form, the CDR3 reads TGTGCCGGCAGTTACGGGGAAATATATCAGCCCCAGCATTTT.

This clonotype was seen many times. CDR3 in amino acids: CASSPDLGPYNEQFF. CDR3 nucleotides: TGTGCCAGCAGTCCGGACCTCGGGCCCTACAATGAGCAGTTCTTC. V usage is TRBV27 and J usage is TRBJ2-1; D unresolved. The CDR3 is made up of 15 amino acids. V shed 5 bases and J shed 2 bases, with 13 bases lying between them. CDR1 and CDR2 (germline): MNHEY, SMNVEV (reference sequence).

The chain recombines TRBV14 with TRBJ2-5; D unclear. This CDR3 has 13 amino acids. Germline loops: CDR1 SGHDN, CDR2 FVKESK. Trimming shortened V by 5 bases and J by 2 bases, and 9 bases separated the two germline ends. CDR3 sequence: CASSVPFQETQYF. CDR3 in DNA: TGTGCCAGCAGCGTACCTTTTCAAGAGACCCAGTACTTC.

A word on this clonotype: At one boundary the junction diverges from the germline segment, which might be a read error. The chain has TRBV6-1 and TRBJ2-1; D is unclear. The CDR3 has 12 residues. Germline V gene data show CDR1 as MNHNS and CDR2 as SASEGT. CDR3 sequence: CASSEGRSEQFF. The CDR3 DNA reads TGCGCCAGCAGTGAAGGCCGATCTGAGCAGTTCTTC.

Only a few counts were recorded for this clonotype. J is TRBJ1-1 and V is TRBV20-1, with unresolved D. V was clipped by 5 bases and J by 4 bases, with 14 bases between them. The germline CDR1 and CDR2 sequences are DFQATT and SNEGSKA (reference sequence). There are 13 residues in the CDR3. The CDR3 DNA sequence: TGCAGTGCTTCGCGCCCTGACGGCACTGAAGCTTTCTTT. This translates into CSASRPDGTEAFF.

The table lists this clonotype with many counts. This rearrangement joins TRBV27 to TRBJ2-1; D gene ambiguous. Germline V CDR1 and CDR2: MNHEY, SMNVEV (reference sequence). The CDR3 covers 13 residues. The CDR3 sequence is CATLARSYNEQFF. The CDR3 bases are TGTGCTACGTTAGCCCGCTCCTACAATGAGCAGTTCTTC.